This T cell receptor (beta chain) was profiled in a study of beta chain features in type 1 diabetes. Looking at the study overall: Across all samples, about 110,000,000 sorted cells were examined. Study-wide results and caveats: In every one of the four CD4+ subsets, TCRB CDR3s were moderately but significantly shorter in Type 1 diabetes patients. TCRB repertoires of naive, central memory and Treg cells appeared more similar among patients than among healthy donors.

Germline lookup yields CDR1 MNHNS and CDR2 SASEGT. This CDR3 has 15 amino acids. J lost 4 bases, V lost 5 bases, and 9 bases had no gene match. Concerning this clone itself: Its matching antigen is unknown.

It was one heparinised blood draw, averaging around 110 mL, that each donor gave. Sequencing targeted expressed TCRB transcripts, as all isolated RNA had been reverse transcribed. Here immunoSEQ multiplex PCR was the method, and the copy in TCRdb shows in-frame clones only, minus some. The sample carries under 850,000 clones, around 15% recorded once. Sequencing input: naive CD4+ T cells from blood. V and J are TRBV6-1 and TRBJ2-5, with 8 bases matching TRBD1. The receptor comes from a man aged 18 to 35 with type 1 diabetes. Here the CDR3 reads CASSPQGAVGETQYF. The DNA of the CDR3 is TGTGCCAGCAGTCCCCAGGGGGCGGTGGGAGAGACCCAGTACTTC.